Each of the 12 T cell receptor beta chains below was sequenced from the same sample in a study of shared clonotypes between healthy human individuals. The repertoire was sequenced with immunoSEQ multiplex PCR; TCRdb's copy has only in-frame clones and lacks some. The table shows about 460,000 clones, with around 77% occurring only once. Sequenced material: PBMCs. These receptors originate from a woman in her thirties or forties in good health. Some clones in this sample may be carry-over from other donors' samples.

The chain is built from TRBV30 and TRBJ1-4, with a possible D match to TRBD1 (5 bases). V lost 5 bases to trimming and J lost 7 bases, with 14 bases between them. In germline, CDR1 is GTSNPN, CDR2 SVGIG (reference sequence). This CDR3 is 13 amino acids long. The CDR3 DNA follows: TGTGCCTGGGAGACAGCCGGGGGTGAAAAACTGTTTTTT. This gives the protein CAWETAGGEKLFF. Full variable domain (outside the CDR3, taken from reference TRBV30 and TRBJ1-4): SQTIHQWPATLVQPVGSPLSLECTVEGTSNPNLYWYRQAAGRGLQLLFYSVGIGQISSEVPQNLSASRPQDRQFILSSKKLLLSDSGFYLCAWETAGGEKLFFGSGTQLSVL.

V gene TRBV2 combines with J gene TRBJ2-1; D is unresolved. V was cut by 6 bases and J by 5 bases, with 8 bases left in between. Germline CDR1 SNHLY, CDR2 FYNNEI. This CDR3 contains 12 residues. The CDR3 bases are TGTGCCAGCAGAAGAGGTAACAATGAGCAGTTCTTC. Its translation: CASRRGNNEQFF.

This sequence joins TRBV30 and TRBJ1-2, with D tentatively TRBD1 (5 bases). CDR1 and CDR2 from the germline V gene are GTSNPN and SVGIG (reference sequence). This CDR3 is built from 13 residues. The ends were cut back, 1 base at V and 4 bases at J, with 10 bases in the middle. The CDR3 DNA reads TGTGCCTGGAGTGCCCGGGACGGCTATGGCTACACCTTC. Amino acids: CAWSARDGYGYTF.

The chain couples TRBV9 to TRBJ2-7, with D perhaps TRBD1 or TRBD2 (5 bases each). CDR1 and CDR2 from the germline V gene are SGDLS and YYNGEE. CDR3 length equals 14 residues. Deletions cut 2 bases from V and 1 base from J, with 10 bases between. The CDR3 spells CASSVGTDSYEQYF. The CDR3 coding sequence is TGTGCCAGCAGCGTTGGGACCGATTCCTACGAGCAGTACTTC.

This rearrangement joins TRBV6-6 to TRBJ1-1, with 10 positions matching TRBD1. Germline V gives CDR1 MNHNY, CDR2 SVGAGI (reference sequence). Trimming took 2 bases from V and 5 from J; bases not matched to a gene: 5. The CDR3 consists of 15 residues. The CDR3 DNA reads TGTGCCAGCAGTTACCGGACAGGGGGTGGGACTGAAGCTTTCTTT. Amino acid sequence: CASSYRTGGGTEAFF.

A remark on this clone: A far larger clone lies a single base away; this is likely a read error. The chain combines TRBV10-2 with TRBJ1-2; 9 bases map to TRBD1. The V gene's germline CDR1 is WSHSY and CDR2 SAAADI. This CDR3 has 13 amino acids. The CDR3 bases are TGCGCCAGCAGCCGACAGGGGGACTATGGCCACACCTTC. Its protein product is CASSRQGDYGHTF.

Turning to this clone: This may arise from a read error, as a much more abundant clone is one base away. The V and J genes are TRBV11-2 and TRBJ2-5; tentative D call: TRBD1 (6 bases). The DNA end is a closer match to TRBJ2-7, so the J assignment may be wrong. The CDR3 has 15 residues. Germline CDR1 is SGHAT and CDR2 is FQNNGV. The CDR3 loop is CASSRTGLPVNEQYF. In DNA form, the CDR3 reads TGTGCCAGCAGCCGAACAGGGCTTCCAGTGAACGAGCAGTACTTC.

This sequence joins TRBV11-2 and TRBJ2-1; D not resolved. CDR1 SGHAT and CDR2 FQNNGV come from the germline V gene. The CDR3 runs to 14 residues. The V gene lost 1 base and the J gene lost 7 bases, with 11 bases spanning the gap. The CDR3 DNA sequence: TGTGCCAGCAGCTTAGTTAGGGCGACGAATGAGCAGTTCTTC. Translation: CASSLVRATNEQFF.

CDR3 loop: CASSSYRGRGETQYF. CDR3 bases: TGTGCCAGCAGCTCCTACAGGGGGCGGGGAGAGACCCAGTACTTC. This chain links TRBV27 with TRBJ2-5, with 9 bases that match TRBD1. CDR3 length: 15 amino acids. Germline V lookup: CDR1 MNHEY, CDR2 SMNVEV (reference sequence). Trimming at V came to 6 bases and at J to 4 bases, leaving 9 bases not matched to a gene.

The CDR3, as DNA: TGTGCCAGCAGCCTAACCGGGACACTTGGCAATCAGCCCCAGCATTTT. Its protein is CASSLTGTLGNQPQHF. J is TRBJ1-5 and V is TRBV7-9; the D gene is possibly TRBD1 (6 bases). Germline assignment: CDR1 SEHNR and CDR2 FQNEAQ (reference sequence). V was pared by 5 bases and J by 2 bases, with 16 bases between. The CDR3 is made up of 16 amino acids.

V gene TRBV5-1 combines with J gene TRBJ2-3, with D unresolved. In germline, CDR1 is SGHRS, CDR2 YFSETQ. The CDR3 is made up of 14 amino acids. Trimming removed 4 bases from V and 6 bases from J, with 15 bases in between. CDR3 DNA sequence: TGCGCCAGCAGCCCGCCCCTTCCCGTGGATACGCAGTATTTT. Translation: CASSPPLPVDTQYF.

The J gene is TRBJ2-1, the V gene TRBV19; 10 bases map to TRBD2. V shed 7 bases and J 8 bases; nucleotides not matched to a gene: 8. The CDR3 totals 14 residues. CDR1 is LNHDA, CDR2 SQIVND, per germline (reference sequence). This CDR3 is CASKPAGGPYEQFF. The CDR3 nucleotides are TGTGCCAGTAAGCCAGCGGGAGGGCCCTATGAGCAGTTCTTC.